Sequencing of this T cell receptor (beta chain) was carried out in a study of identical twins. Study-level points and caveats: The conclusions drew on cross-sectional statistical analysis instead of tracking the same donors. Insertions were fewer in abundant cord blood beta clonotypes, whereas memory repertoires showed none of this pattern.

On this clonotype: Its antigen is undetermined.

Unique molecular identifiers were in the cDNA, with template-switch universal primer binding. One entry per CDR3 protein, called by TCRdb with MiXCR from the 5' RACE reads. The sample lists some 630,000 distinct CDR3 sequences; about 7% were seen once. Trimming left V 6 bases short and J 7 bases short, with 22 bases between. CDR3 length: 15 residues. Germline assignment: CDR1 DFQATT and CDR2 SNEGSKA (reference sequence). These data were likewise used in another study, on yellow fever vaccine responses in identical twins. That work adds: Vaccine T cell responses of twins reportedly seemed partly convergent and partly personalized.

The V gene is TRBV20-1, the J gene TRBJ1-5; D perhaps matches TRBD1 (6 bases). This clonotype was obtained from a woman aged 18 to 35 in good health. The sequenced sample consisted of PBMCs. In DNA form, the CDR3 reads TGCAGTGCCATAGGGGGGTTGGCATCCCAACAGCCCCAGCATTTT. Translation gives CSAIGGLASQQPQHF.